This T cell receptor (beta chain) is drawn from a study of CD8 T cells in Susac syndrome. RNA, at about 0.45 to 1 ug, was reverse transcribed with random hexamers. The authors amplified TCR beta CDR3 across 54 Vbeta and 13 Jbeta using immunoSEQ multiplex PCR. One entry per CDR3 protein, called by TCRdb with MiXCR from the immunoSEQ multiplex PCR reads. This table has some 160,000 distinct CDR3 sequences, roughly 94% appearing once. Controls were healthy donors chosen to match patients in age and sex. Between the trimmed V and J ends, which lost 0 bases and 4 bases, there was a span of 11 bases. The CDR3 has 15 residues. Per germline, CDR1 KGHDR and CDR2 SFDVKD.

Input material: CD4+ T cells from PBMCs. The source is a human donor in good health. The J gene is TRBJ1-2, the V gene TRBV24-1; tentative D call: TRBD1 (5 bases). CDR3 coding DNA: TGTGCCACCAGTGATTTGTCGGGGGACGGCTATGGCTACACCTTC. This encodes CATSDLSGDGYGYTF.